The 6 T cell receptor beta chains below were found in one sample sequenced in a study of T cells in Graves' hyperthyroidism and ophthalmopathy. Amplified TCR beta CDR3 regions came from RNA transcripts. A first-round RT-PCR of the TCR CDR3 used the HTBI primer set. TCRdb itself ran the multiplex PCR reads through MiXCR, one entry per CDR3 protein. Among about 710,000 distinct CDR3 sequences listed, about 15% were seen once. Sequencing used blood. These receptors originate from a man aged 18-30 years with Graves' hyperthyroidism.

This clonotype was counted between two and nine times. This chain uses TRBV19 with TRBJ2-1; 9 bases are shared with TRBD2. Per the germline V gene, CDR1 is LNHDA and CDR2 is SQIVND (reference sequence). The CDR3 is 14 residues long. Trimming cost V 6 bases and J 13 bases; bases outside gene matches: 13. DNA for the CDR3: TGTGCCAGTAGGGCACCGGGACTAGCCATTGTTCAGTTCTTC. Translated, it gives CASRAPGLAIVQFF.

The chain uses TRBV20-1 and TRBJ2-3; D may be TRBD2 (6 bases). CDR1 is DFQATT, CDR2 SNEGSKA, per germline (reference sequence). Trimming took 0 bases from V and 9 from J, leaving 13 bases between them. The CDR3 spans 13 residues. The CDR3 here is CSARDSGSKTQYF. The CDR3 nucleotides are TGCAGTGCTAGAGATAGCGGTTCGAAGACGCAGTATTTT.

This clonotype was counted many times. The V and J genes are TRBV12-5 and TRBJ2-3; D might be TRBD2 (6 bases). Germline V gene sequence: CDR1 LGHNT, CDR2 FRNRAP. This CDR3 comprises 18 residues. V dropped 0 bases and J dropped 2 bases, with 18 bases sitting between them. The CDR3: CASGLVVSLAPTTDTQYF. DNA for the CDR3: TGTGCTAGTGGTTTGGTGGTCTCACTAGCACCTACCACAGATACGCAGTATTTT. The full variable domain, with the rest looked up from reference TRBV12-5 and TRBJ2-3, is DARVTQTPRHKVTEMGQEVTMRCQPILGHNTVFWYRQTMMQGLELLAYFRNRAPLDDSGMPKDRFSAEMPDATLATLKIQPSEPRDSAVYFCASGLVVSLAPTTDTQYFGPGTRLTVL.

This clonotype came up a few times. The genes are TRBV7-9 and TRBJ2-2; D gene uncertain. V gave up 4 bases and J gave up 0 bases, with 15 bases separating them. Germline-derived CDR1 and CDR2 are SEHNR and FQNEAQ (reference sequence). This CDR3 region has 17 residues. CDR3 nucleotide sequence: TGTGCCAGCAGCTCCGCAAAAGGCGGATCGAACACCGGGGAGCTGTTTTTT. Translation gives CASSSAKGGSNTGELFF.

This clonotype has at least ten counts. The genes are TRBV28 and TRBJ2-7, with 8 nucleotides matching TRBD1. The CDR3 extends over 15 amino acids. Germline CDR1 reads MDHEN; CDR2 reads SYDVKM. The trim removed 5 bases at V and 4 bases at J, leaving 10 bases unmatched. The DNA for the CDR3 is TGTGCCAGCAGTGCAGGGACAGGAATAATTTACGAGCAGTACTTC. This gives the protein CASSAGTGIIYEQYF.

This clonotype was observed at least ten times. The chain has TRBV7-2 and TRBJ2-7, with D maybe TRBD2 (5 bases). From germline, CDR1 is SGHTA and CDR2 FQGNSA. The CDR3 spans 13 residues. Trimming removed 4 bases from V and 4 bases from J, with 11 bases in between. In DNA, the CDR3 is TGTGCCAGCAGCTCAGAGGACTCGTACGAGCAGTACTTC. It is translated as CASSSEDSYEQYF.